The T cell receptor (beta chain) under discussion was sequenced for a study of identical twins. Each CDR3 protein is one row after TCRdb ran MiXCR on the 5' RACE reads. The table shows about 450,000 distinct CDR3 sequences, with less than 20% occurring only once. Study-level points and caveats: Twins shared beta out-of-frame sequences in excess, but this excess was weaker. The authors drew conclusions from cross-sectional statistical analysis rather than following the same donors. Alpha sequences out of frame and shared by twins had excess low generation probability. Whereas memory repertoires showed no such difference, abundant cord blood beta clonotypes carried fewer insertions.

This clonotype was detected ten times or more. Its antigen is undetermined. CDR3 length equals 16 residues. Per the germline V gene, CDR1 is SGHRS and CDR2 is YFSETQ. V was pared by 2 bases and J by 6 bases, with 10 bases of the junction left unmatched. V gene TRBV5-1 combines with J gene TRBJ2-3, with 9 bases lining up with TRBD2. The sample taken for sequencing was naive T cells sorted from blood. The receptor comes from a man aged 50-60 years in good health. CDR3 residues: CASSFGGRVLRDTQYF. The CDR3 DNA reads TGCGCCAGCAGCTTCGGCGGGAGGGTCCTGAGGGATACGCAGTATTTT.